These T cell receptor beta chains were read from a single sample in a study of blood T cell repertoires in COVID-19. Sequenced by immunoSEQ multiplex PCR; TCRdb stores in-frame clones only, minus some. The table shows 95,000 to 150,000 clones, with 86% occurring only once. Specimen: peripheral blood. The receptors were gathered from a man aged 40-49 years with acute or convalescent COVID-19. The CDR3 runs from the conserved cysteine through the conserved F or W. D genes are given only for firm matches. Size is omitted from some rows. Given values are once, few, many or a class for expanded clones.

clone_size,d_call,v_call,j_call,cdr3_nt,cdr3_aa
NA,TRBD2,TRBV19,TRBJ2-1,TGTGCCAGTAGTATAGCAGGAGGCGGGAGCTCCTACAATGAGCAGTTCTTC,CASSIAGGGSSYNEQFF
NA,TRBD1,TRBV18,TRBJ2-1,TGTGCCAGCTCACCAGTGGGACAGGGGATCAATGAGCAGTTCTTC,CASSPVGQGINEQFF
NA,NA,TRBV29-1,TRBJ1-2,TGCAGCGTTGAATGGTACAGTAAAGACTATGGCTACACCTTC,CSVEWYSKDYGYTF
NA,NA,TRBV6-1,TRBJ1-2,TGTGCCAGCAGTGAAGGCGTTAACAACTATGGCTACACCTTC,CASSEGVNNYGYTF
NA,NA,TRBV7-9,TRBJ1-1,TGTGCCAGCAGCGTTGGGTTAGTCGGGACTGAAGCTTTCTTT,CASSVGLVGTEAFF
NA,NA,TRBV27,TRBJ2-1,TGTGCCAGCAGTACGAGAATCGCCTACAATGAGCAGTTCTTC,CASSTRIAYNEQFF
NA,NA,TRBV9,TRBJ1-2,TGTGCCAGCAGCGTAGGGGGCCCATCTAACTATGGCTACACCTTC,CASSVGGPSNYGYTF
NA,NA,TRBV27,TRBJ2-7,TGTGCCAGCAGTTTATCTTACCCAGGACAGTCGAGCTCCTACGAGCAGTACTTC,CASSLSYPGQSSSYEQYF
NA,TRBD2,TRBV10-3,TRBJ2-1,TGTGCCATCAGTCTTAGCGGGTGGGAGCAGTTCTTC,CAISLSGWEQFF
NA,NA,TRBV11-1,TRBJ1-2,TGTGCCAGCAGCCCCACAGGGAACTATGGCTACACCTTC,CASSPTGNYGYTF
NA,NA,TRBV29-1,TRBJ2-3,TGCAGCGTTGATAGCGAACCGTACACAGATACGCAGTATTTT,CSVDSEPYTDTQYF
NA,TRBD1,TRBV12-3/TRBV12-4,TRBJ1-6,TGTGCCACGTCCCGAGACAGGGTGGCACCCCTCCACTTT,CATSRDRVAPLHF
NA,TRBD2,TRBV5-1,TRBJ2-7,TGCGCCAGCAGCTTCACGGGGGGATCCTACGAGCAGTACTTC,CASSFTGGSYEQYF
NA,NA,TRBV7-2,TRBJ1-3,TGTGCCAGCAGCCCCGACAGCTCTGGAAACACCATATATTTT,CASSPDSSGNTIYF
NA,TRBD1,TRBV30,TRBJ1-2,TGTGCCTGGAGTGCCTTCGGGACAGTAATTTGGGGCTACACCTTC,CAWSAFGTVIWGYTF
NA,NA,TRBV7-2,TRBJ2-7,TGTGCCAGCAGCTTATCCGGCTCCTACGAGCAGTACTTC,CASSLSGSYEQYF
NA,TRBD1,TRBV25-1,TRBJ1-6,TGTGCCAGCAGTGTTGGATCCGGGACAGGGAGTTTACCCCTCCACTTT,CASSVGSGTGSLPLHF
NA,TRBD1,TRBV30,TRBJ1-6,TGTGCCTGGAGGGACAGGGGTTATAATTCACCCCTCCACTTT,CAWRDRGYNSPLHF
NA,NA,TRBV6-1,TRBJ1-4,TGTGCCAGCAGTGAATTTGGGGGGGGAAAACTGTTTTTT,CASSEFGGGKLFF
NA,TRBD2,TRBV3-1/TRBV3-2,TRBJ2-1,TGTGCCAGCAGCCGGACCGGACTAGCGTCCTACAATGAGCAGTTCTTC,CASSRTGLASYNEQFF
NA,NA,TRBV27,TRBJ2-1,TGTGCCAGCAGTTTAATAGGAGGGCCGAGCTCCTACAATGAGCAGTTCTTC,CASSLIGGPSSYNEQFF
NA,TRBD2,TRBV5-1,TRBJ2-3,TGCGCCAGCAGCTACAGACTAGCGGGGAGCACAGATACGCAGTATTTT,CASSYRLAGSTDTQYF
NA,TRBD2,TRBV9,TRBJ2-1,TGTGCCAGCAGCTCGGCTAGCGGGGCCGTCTACAATGAGCAGTTCTTC,CASSSASGAVYNEQFF
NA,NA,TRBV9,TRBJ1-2,TGTGCCAGCAGCTCGGCGGGGGGCGGGGATGGCTACACCTTC,CASSSAGGGDGYTF
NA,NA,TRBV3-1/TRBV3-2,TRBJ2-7,TGTGCCAGCAGCCAAGATAGGAGGGGATCCTACGAGCAGTACTTC,CASSQDRRGSYEQYF
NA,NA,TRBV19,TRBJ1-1,TGTGCCAGTATCAAGCGGGGGCTCCCGCCGGGATCTGAAGCTTTCTTT,CASIKRGLPPGSEAFF
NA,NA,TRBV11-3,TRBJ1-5,TGTGCCAAAATTCGGGGTAGAGAAGGTACGCAGCCCCAGCATTTT,CAKIRGREGTQPQHF
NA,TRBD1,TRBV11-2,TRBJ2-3,TGTGCCAGCAGCCGAGACAGGGAAGATACGCAGTATTTT,CASSRDREDTQYF
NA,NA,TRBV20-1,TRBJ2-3,TGCAGTGCTAGGGCCACAGATACGCAGTATTTT,CSARATDTQYF
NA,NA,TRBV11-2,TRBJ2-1,TGTGCCAGCAGCTTAGGAGACTTTACCTACAATGAGCAGTTCTTC,CASSLGDFTYNEQFF
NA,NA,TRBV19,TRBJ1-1,TGTGCCAGTAGTAAACTCCCTGTTGGTGAAGCTTTCTTT,CASSKLPVGEAFF
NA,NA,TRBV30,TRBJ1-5,TGTGCCTGGAGTGTTTCGGGGGATCAGCCCCAGCATTTT,CAWSVSGDQPQHF
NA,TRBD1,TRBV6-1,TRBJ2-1,TGTGCCAGCAGTGAAATCGACAGGGACAATGAGCAGTTCTTC,CASSEIDRDNEQFF
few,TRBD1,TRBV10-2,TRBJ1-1,TGCGCCAGCAGACAGGGGGCTGGGAACACTGAAGCTTTCTTT,CASRQGAGNTEAFF
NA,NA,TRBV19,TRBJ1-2,TGTGCCAGTAGTACAACATCAGGGGCGGTATATGGCTACACCTTC,CASSTTSGAVYGYTF
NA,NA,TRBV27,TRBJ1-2,TGTGCCAGCAGCGCGAGTGGAGTTCATGGCTACACCTTC,CASSASGVHGYTF